The 32 T cell receptor beta chains below were found in one sample sequenced in a study of radiotherapy plus CTLA-4 blockade in lung cancer. The data were produced by immunoSEQ multiplex PCR, yet TCRdb's version contains in-frame clones alone and is incomplete. The sample gives about 73,000 clones, around 86% of which show up once; 40% is in the top ten. This specimen was peripheral blood, taken from a patient treated with radiotherapy plus ipilimumab. These receptors were collected from a human donor with non-small cell lung cancer that progressed on radiotherapy plus ipilimumab.

This clone was recorded only once. The chain links TRBV6-6 to TRBJ2-3; D might be TRBD2 (6 bases). The germline V and J ends were trimmed by 8 bases and 0 bases, with 9 bases remaining between them. Germline CDR1 reads MNHNY; CDR2 reads SVGAGI (reference sequence). The CDR3 is made up of 13 amino acids. CDR3 loop: CASLDYSTDTQYF. In DNA form, the CDR3 reads TGTGCCAGCTTGGACTACAGCACAGATACGCAGTATTTT.

The V call is TRBV7-3, the J call TRBJ2-1; 8 bases are shared with TRBD2. V lost 5 bases and J lost 10; bases outside the gene matches: 10. The CDR3 is 14 residues long. CDR1 SGHTA and CDR2 FQGTGA come from the germline V gene. The chain's CDR3 is CASSPRLAYDEQFF. For the CDR3, the DNA is TGTGCCAGCAGCCCGAGACTAGCGTATGACGAGCAGTTCTTC.

This clone was counted a single time. The same CDR3 can be traced to other DNA sequences in this sample. The chain recombines TRBV5-1 with TRBJ2-2; D call uncertain. CDR1 and CDR2 from the germline V gene are SGHRS and YFSETQ. The CDR3 covers 14 residues. Trimming took 0 bases from V and 0 from J, leaving 3 bases between them. The CDR3 DNA sequence: TGCGCCAGCAGCTTGGGAGCGAACACCGGGGAGCTGTTTTTT. This translates into CASSLGANTGELFF.

The rearrangement joins TRBV28 to TRBJ1-4; D remains ambiguous. Germline V gene sequence: CDR1 MDHEN, CDR2 SYDVKM. The V end was cut by 4 bases, the J end by 7 bases, with 7 bases between. The CDR3 runs 12 residues. Here the CDR3 reads CASSSTAEKLFF. CDR3 DNA: TGTGCCAGCAGTTCAACAGCTGAAAAACTGTTTTTT.

The chain combines TRBV5-6 with TRBJ2-3; 7 bases are a match to TRBD1. CDR3 length: 15 amino acids. J was trimmed by 0 bases and V by 4 bases; bases with no gene match: 5. Germline V gene data show CDR1 as SGHDT and CDR2 as YYEEEE. The CDR3 here is CASSPWGQSTDTQYF. CDR3 nucleotide sequence: TGTGCCAGCAGCCCGTGGGGACAGAGCACAGATACGCAGTATTTT.

This clone was detected once. The chain couples TRBV9 to TRBJ2-7; D may be TRBD1 (5 bases). The CDR3 runs to 16 residues. The V end lost 6 bases, the J end lost 0 bases, and 19 bases lay between the germline ends. Germline V gives CDR1 SGDLS, CDR2 YYNGEE. In nucleotides, the CDR3 is TGTGCCAGCAACCCGACCGGACACGCGAACTCCTACGAGCAGTACTTC. It yields the protein CASNPTGHANSYEQYF.

The CDR3 DNA follows: TGTGCCAGCAGCATAAGACTAGCGGGAGATTACGGGGAGCTGTTTTTT. The encoded protein is CASSIRLAGDYGELFF. The chain combines TRBV2 with TRBJ2-2; the match to TRBD2 covers 12 bases. Losses at the gene ends were 6 bases for V and 7 bases for J; bases not matched to a gene: 9. This CDR3 contains 16 residues. Germline V gene lookup returns CDR1 SNHLY and CDR2 FYNNEI.

The chain's CDR3 is CASSRGGGSTDTQYF. The CDR3 nucleotides are TGTGCCAGCAGTCGCGGGGGGGGTAGCACAGATACGCAGTATTTT. The chain joins TRBV5-4 to TRBJ2-3; TRBD2 aligns across 9 bases. V shed 5 bases, J shed 0 bases, and the junction held 4 bases outside the gene matches. This CDR3 region has 15 residues. CDR1 and CDR2 from the germline V gene are SGHNT and YYREEE (reference sequence).

The sample holds a few counts of this clone. This chain joins TRBV28 and TRBJ1-5, with 7 bases lining up with TRBD1. CDR3 length equals 16 residues. CDR1 and CDR2 (germline): MDHEN, SYDVKM. The J segment lost 7 bases and the V segment lost 6 bases, leaving 15 bases of the junction unmatched. Here the CDR3 DNA reads TGTGCCAGCAGCTCCTCCGCCGACAGGGTGGGACAGCCCCAGCATTTT. Encoded protein: CASSSSADRVGQPQHF.

Details on this clone: Within the sample, other DNA sequences also encode this same CDR3. This CDR3 is CASSLDGDSNQPQHF. CDR3 sequence (DNA): TGTGCCAGCAGCTTGGACGGCGATAGCAATCAGCCCCAGCATTTT. The rearrangement joins TRBV5-8 to TRBJ1-5, with D hard to call. There are 15 residues in the CDR3. The V end lost 0 bases, the J end lost 0 bases, and 7 bases lay between the germline ends. Germline CDR1 and CDR2: SGHTS and YDEGEE.

The rearrangement links TRBV6-1 to TRBJ2-7; D gene ambiguous. Per the germline V gene, CDR1 is MNHNS and CDR2 is SASEGT. Between the trimmed V and J ends, which lost 2 bases and 7 bases, there was a span of 12 bases. The CDR3 runs to 13 residues. CDR3 DNA: TGTGCCAGCAGTGAAAGGGCAGAGTCAGAGCAGTACGTC. It specifies CASSERAESEQYV.

This sequence joins TRBV2 and TRBJ2-5, with a tentative D call TRBD1 (6 bases). The DNA matches TRBJ2-7 better at its end, which makes the J call doubtful. This CDR3 spans 13 amino acids. The germline V gene encodes CDR1 SNHLY and CDR2 FYNNEI. The CDR3 nucleotides are TGTGCCAGCGCGTCCGGACAGTCCTACGAGCAGTACTTC. Protein product: CASASGQSYEQYF.

The chain is built from TRBV10-2 and TRBJ2-1; D is uncertain. The CDR3 runs to 11 residues. The germline V gene encodes CDR1 WSHSY and CDR2 SAAADI. V was pared by 7 bases and J by 13 bases, with 14 bases between. The CDR3, as DNA: TGCGCCAGCAAGGGTGGCGACCGTCAGTTCTTC. As protein: CASKGGDRQFF.

The chain has TRBV28 and TRBJ1-5; possibly TRBD1 for D (6 bases). Looked up from germline, CDR1 is MDHEN and CDR2 is SYDVKM. This CDR3 spans 15 amino acids. V shed 6 bases and J shed 0 bases, with 12 bases lying between them. CDR3 in amino acids: CASRDSYDSNQPQHF. Here the CDR3 DNA reads TGTGCCAGCAGGGACAGTTATGATAGCAATCAGCCCCAGCATTTT.

The DNA of the CDR3 is TGTGCCAGCAGGGAGCGGGACAGCGACTACGAGCAGTACTTC. This codes for CASRERDSDYEQYF. The gene calls are TRBV6-1 and TRBJ2-7; D might be TRBD1 or TRBD2, each matching 7 bases. The V gene lost 6 bases and the J gene lost 3 bases, with 15 bases spanning the gap. This CDR3 spans 14 amino acids. The germline CDR1 and CDR2 sequences are MNHNS and SASEGT.

The rearrangement joins TRBV30 to TRBJ2-1, with TRBD1 identical over 12 bases. This CDR3 comprises 13 residues. Germline trimming cut 6 bases from V and 5 bases from J; bases unmatched to any gene: 2. The germline V gene has CDR1 GTSNPN and CDR2 SVGIG (reference sequence). The CDR3 DNA reads as TGTGCCTGTCGGGACAGGGGGCACAATGAGCAGTTCTTC. Its translation is CACRDRGHNEQFF. The full variable domain, with the rest looked up from reference TRBV30 and TRBJ2-1, is SQTIHQWPATLVQPVGSPLSLECTVEGTSNPNLYWYRQAAGRGLQLLFYSVGIGQISSEVPQNLSASRPQDRQFILSSKKLLLSDSGFYLCACRDRGHNEQFFGPGTRLTVL.

The chain couples TRBV10-1 to TRBJ2-1; maybe TRBD1 (6 bases). Trimming cost V 5 bases and J 10 bases, with 15 bases left between them. The CDR3 contains 13 residues. Germline CDR1 WNHNN, CDR2 SYGVQD (reference sequence). The CDR3 region has the DNA TGCGCCAGCAGTAGAGGACAGCTAGGCGAGCAGTTCTTC. This encodes CASSRGQLGEQFF.

As to this clone: One end of the junction does not line up with germline, which may come from a read error. V gene TRBV28 combines with J gene TRBJ2-4; 8 nucleotides line up with TRBD1. CDR3 length equals 14 residues. CDR1 is MDHEN, CDR2 SYDVKM, per germline. The CDR3 nucleotides are TGCGCCAGCAAGGACGAGGACAGGGCCGTCATTCAGTACTTC. It is translated as CASKDEDRAVIQYF. Complete variable domain (other parts from reference TRBV28 and TRBJ2-4): DVKVTQSSRYLVKRTGEKVFLECVQDMDHENMFWYRQDPGLGLRLIYFSYDVKMKEKGDIPEGYSVSREKKERFSLILESASTNQTSMYLCASKDEDRAVIQYFGAGTRLSVL.

The gene calls are TRBV27 and TRBJ2-1, with a tentative D call TRBD2 (6 bases). The germline V and J ends were trimmed by 3 bases and 5 bases, with 17 bases remaining between them. The germline CDR1 and CDR2 sequences are MNHEY and SMNVEV (reference sequence). CDR3 size: 16 residues. CDR3 sequence: CASSFGLAAFHNEQFF. The CDR3 nucleotides are TGTGCCAGCAGTTTCGGGTTAGCGGCCTTCCACAATGAGCAGTTCTTC.

This clone was recorded only once. V and J are TRBV7-2 and TRBJ1-3; perhaps TRBD1 as D (6 bases). V was clipped by 1 base and J by 2 bases, with 15 bases between them. The CDR3 covers 17 residues. CDR1 is SGHTA, CDR2 FQGNSA, per germline. CDR3 DNA: TGTGCCAGCAGCTTAGTGGTTCAACAGGGCCCTGGAAACACCATATATTTT. Its translation is CASSLVVQQGPGNTIYF.

This chain connects TRBV11-3 to TRBJ2-7; 15 positions agree with TRBD2. CDR3 length: 18 residues. V shed 5 bases, J shed 0 bases, and the junction held 8 bases outside the gene matches. CDR1 SGHNT and CDR2 YENEEA come from the germline V gene. The CDR3 reads CASSMGLAGGPSSYEQYV. CDR3 sequence (DNA): TGTGCCAGCAGCATGGGACTAGCGGGAGGCCCCAGCTCCTACGAGCAGTACGTC.

This chain links TRBV5-6 with TRBJ2-7; D may be TRBD1 (5 bases). V was shortened by 4 bases and J by 4 bases, with 9 bases between the two germline ends. CDR1 SGHDT and CDR2 YYEEEE come from the germline V gene. The length of the CDR3 is 12 residues. Written as DNA, the CDR3 is TGTGCCAGCAGCCCTCAGGGTTACGAGCAGTACTTC. Protein: CASSPQGYEQYF. Supplemented by reference TRBV5-6 and TRBJ2-7, the full variable domain reads DAGVTQSPTHLIKTRGQQVTLRCSPKSGHDTVSWYQQALGQGPQFIFQYYEEEERQRGNFPDRFSGHQFPNYSSELNVNALLLGDSALYLCASSPQGYEQYFGPGTRLTVT.

The rearrangement joins TRBV27 to TRBJ2-5; D is uncertain. The germline V gene has CDR1 MNHEY and CDR2 SMNVEV (reference sequence). V gave up 0 bases and J gave up 1 base, with 12 bases separating them. The CDR3 contains 16 residues. CDR3: CASSLSGRWGQETQYF. The CDR3 coding sequence is TGTGCCAGCAGTTTATCGGGCCGGTGGGGCCAAGAGACCCAGTACTTC.

J is TRBJ2-3 and V is TRBV7-9; D assignment may be TRBD1 or TRBD2 (5 bases each). CDR3 size: 17 residues. Trimming shortened V by 5 bases and J by 1 base, and 19 bases separated the two germline ends. Germline V CDR1 and CDR2: SEHNR, FQNEAQ (reference sequence). The CDR3 DNA is TGTGCCAGCAGCCCCTTTATCATTGGGGGACGCACAGATACGCAGTATTTT. Amino acid sequence: CASSPFIIGGRTDTQYF. Supplemented by reference TRBV7-9 and TRBJ2-3, the full variable domain reads DTGVSQNPRHKITKRGQNVTFRCDPISEHNRLYWYRQTLGQGPEFLTYFQNEAQLEKSRLLSDRFSAERPKGSFSTLEIQRTEQGDSAMYLCASSPFIIGGRTDTQYFGPGTRLTVL.

V usage is TRBV5-4 and J usage is TRBJ2-5; TRBD1 matches at 7 bases. The germline V gene encodes CDR1 SGHNT and CDR2 YYREEE (reference sequence). With 7 bases clipped from V and 4 bases from J, the junction kept 7 bases outside the gene matches. The CDR3 sequence is 13 residues long. CDR3 DNA sequence: TGTGCCAGCCAACCCAGGGGGATAGAGACCCAGTACTTC. Protein product: CASQPRGIETQYF.

The chain employs TRBV7-6 and TRBJ1-2; a possible D gene is TRBD1 (5 bases). Trimming cost V 1 base and J 8 bases, with 20 bases left between them. The CDR3 is 16 amino acids. Germline CDR1 is SGHVS and CDR2 is FNYEAQ. The CDR3 DNA reads as TGTGCCAGCAGCTTAGGGGGCTGGGACGGCGGATACGGCTACACCTTC. It encodes CASSLGGWDGGYGYTF.

V and J are TRBV2 and TRBJ2-2; possible D gene TRBD2, 6 bases. The CDR3 is 17 residues long. CDR1 is SNHLY and CDR2 is FYNNEI in the germline V gene. Trimming cost V 0 bases and J 0 bases, with 11 bases left between them. The CDR3 region has the DNA TGTGCCAGCAGTGAAGCGACGGGGAGGACGAACACCGGGGAGCTGTTTTTT. The encoded protein is CASSEATGRTNTGELFF.

The chain carries TRBV29-1 and TRBJ1-1, with a tentative D call TRBD1 (6 bases). CDR1 and CDR2 from the germline V gene are SQVTM and ANQGSEA. CDR3 length: 13 amino acids. The ends were cut back, 5 bases at V and 3 bases at J, with 13 bases in the middle. Here the CDR3 reads CSVQGSSDTEAFF. In nucleotides, the CDR3 is TGCAGCGTTCAGGGGTCGTCGGACACTGAAGCTTTCTTT.

The V and J genes are TRBV29-1 and TRBJ2-3; possibly TRBD2 for D (6 bases). Germline CDR1 and CDR2: SQVTM and ANQGSEA. The CDR3 spans 14 residues. V lost 3 bases and J 1 base, leaving 11 bases between the germline ends. CDR3 sequence reads: CSVDPGLGTDTQYF. CDR3 DNA: TGCAGCGTTGACCCGGGACTCGGCACAGATACGCAGTATTTT.

V usage is TRBV6-5 and J usage is TRBJ2-7; 9 bases match TRBD2. The J segment lost 6 bases and the V segment lost 7 bases, leaving 4 bases of the junction unmatched. Germline CDR1 MNHEY, CDR2 SVGAGI. This CDR3 is 12 amino acids long. Here the CDR3 DNA reads TGTGCCAGCACTCCAGCGGGAGGCGAGCAGTACTTC. This codes for CASTPAGGEQYF.

The V gene is TRBV4-1, the J gene TRBJ1-2; tentative D call: TRBD1 (5 bases). The CDR3 loop spans 14 amino acids. Germline assignment: CDR1 MGHRA and CDR2 YSYEKL. V was cut by 0 bases and J by 8 bases, with 13 bases left in between. CDR3 nucleotides: TGCGCCAGCAGCCAAGAAGGGAGGGGAGGGGGCTACACCTTC. This gives the protein CASSQEGRGGGYTF.

The chain joins TRBV6-1 to TRBJ1-6; unclear D gene. Germline V gives CDR1 MNHNS, CDR2 SASEGT. V shed 8 bases and J shed 0 bases, with 5 bases lying between them. The CDR3 has 13 amino acids. In nucleotides, the CDR3 is TGTGCCAGCTGGAGCTCCTATAATTCACCCCTCCACTTT. It encodes CASWSSYNSPLHF.